Given below is one TCR beta chain in context. The CDR3 is made up of 15 amino acids. Germline loops: CDR1 SGHRS, CDR2 YFSETQ. Trimming removed 3 bases from V and 4 bases from J; junction bases left unmatched: 6. This entry comes from a study of shared clonotypes between healthy human individuals. The repertoire was sequenced with immunoSEQ multiplex PCR; TCRdb's copy has only in-frame clones and lacks some. The sample lists a few million clones, 90% to 95% occurring once. The chain carries TRBV5-1 and TRBJ2-7, with 11 bases fitting TRBD1. Sequenced input: naive CD4+ T cells from PBMCs. This sample's subset: CD45RA+ positively selected. The TCR was taken from a man between 18 and 29 years old in good health. Some clones in this sample may be carry-over from other donors' samples. The CDR3 is CASSSGQGAFYEQYF. Written as DNA, the CDR3 is TGCGCCAGCAGCTCCGGACAGGGGGCCTTTTACGAGCAGTACTTC.